The rows below give T cell receptor beta chains drawn from one sample of a study of regulatory T cells in long-lasting Graves disease. TCRdb redid the calling of the multiplex PCR reads with MiXCR, one entry per CDR3 protein. The top ten hold 20% to 25% of the sample, which has about 440,000 distinct CDR3 sequences, about a sixth seen once. These data were likewise used in another study, on T cells in Graves' hyperthyroidism and ophthalmopathy.

Sequencing used peripheral blood mononuclear cells (PBMCs), obtained at new diagnosis, from a patient treated with antithyroid drugs. Receptor source: a woman under 30 with Graves disease. Each CDR3 is given with its conserved first and last residue. Each record gives: D gene, V gene, J gene, clone size, CDR3 protein, CDR3 DNA. The D gene is left open where the match is weak. Size is stated for part of the rows, as once, few or many counts, or as a class when the clone is expanded.

TRBD2	TRBV27	TRBJ2-1	-	CASTWERGYNEQFF	TGTGCCAGCACCTGGGAGCGGGGCTACAACGAGCAGTTCTTC
-	TRBV5-1	TRBJ2-3	-	CASRLLRENTDTQYF	TGCGCCAGCAGGTTACTCCGGGAAAACACAGATACGCAGTATTTT
TRBD2	TRBV20-1	TRBJ2-3	many	CSARAISGRADTQYF	TGCAGTGCTAGAGCAATTAGCGGGAGGGCAGATACGCAGTATTTT
TRBD1	TRBV29-1	TRBJ2-7	-	CSVEAKGQSYEQYF	TGCAGCGTTGAAGCAAAGGGACAGAGCTACGAGCAGTACTTC
-	TRBV14	TRBJ2-1	few	CASSQISLDNEQFF	TGTGCCAGCAGCCAAATTTCCCTAGACAATGAGCAGTTCTTC
TRBD2	TRBV15	TRBJ2-1	-	CATSRGEGQLAGFLPEQFF	TGTGCCACCAGCAGAGGTGAGGGCCAACTAGCGGGATTTTTGCCTGAGCAGTTCTTC
-	TRBV28	TRBJ2-7	many	CATKPWTDNSYEQYF	TGTGCCACCAAACCTTGGACAGATAACTCCTACGAGCAGTACTTC
TRBD1	TRBV19	TRBJ2-2	-	CASRQGPANTGELFF	TGTGCCAGTCGACAGGGACCCGCGAACACCGGGGAGCTGTTTTTT
-	TRBV7-3	TRBJ2-1	-	CASSTHRSSVPSYNEQFF	TGTGCCAGCAGCACCCACCGATCTAGCGTTCCCTCCTACAATGAGCAGTTCTTC
-	TRBV2	TRBJ2-4	many	CASRGTQGNAAKNIQYF	TGTGCCAGCAGGGGTACCCAGGGAAATGCAGCCAAAAACATTCAGTACTTC
TRBD2	TRBV27	TRBJ2-2	-	CASSWLAANTGELFF	TGTGCCAGCAGTTGGCTAGCGGCCAACACCGGGGAGCTGTTTTTT
TRBD2	TRBV9	TRBJ2-5	-	CASSVVSSGKETQYF	TGTGCCAGCAGCGTAGTGTCTAGCGGGAAAGAGACCCAGTACTTC
-	TRBV19	TRBJ2-2	few	CASSIAGNTGELFF	TGTGCCAGTAGTATCGCGGGGAACACCGGGGAGCTGTTTTTT